What follows are 23 T cell receptor beta chains derived from one specimen sequenced in a study of blood T cell repertoires in COVID-19. Assay used: immunoSEQ multiplex PCR; TCRdb lists only in-frame clones, some missing. Of 130,000 to 150,000 clones listed, around 84% are singletons. The sample consisted of peripheral blood. The receptors stem from a woman aged 45-59 years with acute or convalescent COVID-19.

The chain is built from TRBV5-1 and TRBJ2-7, with 10 bases lining up with TRBD1. V lost 0 bases, J lost 3 bases, and 9 bases stayed unmatched. The CDR3 totals 17 residues. The germline CDR1 and CDR2 sequences are SGHRS and YFSETQ. CDR3 DNA sequence: TGCGCCAGCAGCTTGGGAGGGTTCGGGACAGGGGTCTACGAGCAGTACTTC. This encodes CASSLGGFGTGVYEQYF.

The rearrangement joins TRBV3-1 (or the pseudogene TRBV3-2) to TRBJ2-2, with 8 nucleotides matching TRBD2. The CDR3 consists of 15 residues. V trimming: 5 bases; J trimming: 11 bases; junction bases outside the gene matches: 13. Germline CDR1 and CDR2: LGHDT and YNNKEL (reference sequence). The CDR3 DNA follows: TGTGCCAGCAGCTATCCGGGACTAGTCTCGGGAGAGCTGTTTTTT. It yields the protein CASSYPGLVSGELFF.

The chain joins TRBV3-1 (or the pseudogene TRBV3-2) to TRBJ2-3; 8 nucleotides match TRBD2. Trimming cost V 9 bases and J 5 bases; bases outside gene matches: 22. The V gene's germline CDR1 is LGHDT and CDR2 YNNKEL (reference sequence). The CDR3 length is 18 residues. CDR3 amino acids: CARALFPGRGMEGDTQYF. In DNA form, the CDR3 reads TGTGCCAGAGCCCTCTTTCCCGGGAGGGGGATGGAAGGAGATACGCAGTATTTT.

The chain joins TRBV7-9 to TRBJ2-2; unclear D gene. Germline V CDR1 and CDR2: SEHNR, FQNEAQ (reference sequence). The CDR3 has 17 amino acids. V lost 5 bases and J 6 bases, leaving 22 bases between the germline ends. The CDR3 sequence is CASSPHSWRPNPGELFF. CDR3 sequence (DNA): TGTGCCAGCAGCCCCCATTCTTGGAGACCGAATCCCGGGGAGCTGTTTTTT.

The chain has TRBV19 and TRBJ1-1; D gene unclear. CDR1 is LNHDA, CDR2 SQIVND, per germline (reference sequence). The CDR3 runs to 15 residues. The ends were cut back, 6 bases at V and 3 bases at J, with 17 bases in the middle. The CDR3 region is CASSVHTRRDTEAFF. DNA of the CDR3: TGTGCCAGTAGCGTACACACCCGACGGGACACTGAAGCTTTCTTT.

This CDR3 is CASRSGTASHEAFF. In DNA, the CDR3 is TGTGCCAGTAGATCCGGGACAGCATCTCATGAAGCTTTCTTT. This sequence joins TRBV19 and TRBJ1-1; TRBD1 matches at 7 bases. J was trimmed by 7 bases and V by 6 bases; bases with no gene match: 11. This CDR3 is 14 amino acids long. CDR1 and CDR2 from the germline V gene are LNHDA and SQIVND (reference sequence).

The genes are TRBV5-8 and TRBJ1-1; D gene uncertain. CDR1 is SGHTS and CDR2 is YDEGEE in the germline V gene. V lost 0 bases, J lost 0 bases, and 9 bases lay in between. This CDR3 has 15 amino acids. This chain's CDR3 is CASSLAWSMNTEAFF. The DNA for the CDR3 is TGTGCCAGCAGCTTGGCATGGAGCATGAACACTGAAGCTTTCTTT.

This chain joins TRBV28 and TRBJ2-5; 9 nucleotides agree with TRBD2. Germline assignment: CDR1 MDHEN and CDR2 SYDVKM. The CDR3 runs to 16 residues. The ends lost 1 base at V and 5 bases at J; junction bases unmatched: 8. The CDR3 sequence: CASSLFGGGAGETQYF. CDR3 coding DNA: TGTGCCAGCAGTTTATTCGGCGGGGGGGCCGGGGAGACCCAGTACTTC.

This sequence joins TRBV5-1 and TRBJ2-1, with 9 bases lining up with TRBD2. J was trimmed by 5 bases and V by 1 base; bases with no gene match: 10. The CDR3 has 17 amino acids. Germline assignment: CDR1 SGHRS and CDR2 YFSETQ. The CDR3 reads CASSLTSGGLENNEQFF. For the CDR3, the DNA is TGCGCCAGCAGCTTGACCAGCGGGGGGCTAGAAAACAATGAGCAGTTCTTC.

V and J are TRBV12-3 or TRBV12-4 and TRBJ1-1, with 7 positions matching TRBD1. The CDR3 contains 13 residues. The ends lost 5 bases at V and 4 bases at J; junction bases unmatched: 4. In DNA form, the CDR3 reads TGTGCCAGCAGTGTCCAGGGGGGCACTGAAGCTTTCTTT. Its protein is CASSVQGGTEAFF.

V is TRBV7-2 and J is TRBJ1-1, with TRBD1 as a possible D gene (6 bases). This CDR3 is built from 15 residues. V shed 2 bases and J shed 8 bases, with 18 bases lying between them. The germline CDR1 and CDR2 sequences are SGHTA and FQGNSA. The DNA for the CDR3 is TGTGCCAGCAGCTTAAGGGGGGGCTTAGCAGGAGAAGCTTTCTTT. Amino acid sequence: CASSLRGGLAGEAFF.

The CDR3 DNA follows: TGTGCCAGCAGTTTTTACTCCCGTCCCGAGACCCAGTACTTC. Translated: CASSFYSRPETQYF. The genes are TRBV27 and TRBJ2-5; the D is unclear. Germline CDR1 is MNHEY and CDR2 is SMNVEV (reference sequence). The germline V and J ends were trimmed by 3 bases and 5 bases, with 13 bases remaining between them. The CDR3 loop spans 14 amino acids.

The J gene is TRBJ2-1, the V gene TRBV6-5; 10 nucleotides match TRBD2. There are 16 residues in the CDR3. J gave up 7 bases and V 2 bases, and 8 bases lay outside the gene matches. CDR1 and CDR2 from the germline V gene are MNHEY and SVGAGI. The CDR3 bases are TGTGCCAGCAGTTACCCCAAGCGGGGGGGCGGGAATGAGCAGTTCTTC. As protein: CASSYPKRGGGNEQFF.

The gene calls are TRBV7-9 and TRBJ1-1; tentatively, D is TRBD1 (6 bases). CDR1 and CDR2 from the germline V gene are SEHNR and FQNEAQ (reference sequence). The CDR3 sequence is 14 residues long. The germline V and J ends were trimmed by 3 bases and 6 bases, with 14 bases remaining between them. As DNA, the CDR3 is TGTGCCAGCAGCTTTGACGACAGGACCGCTGAAGCTTTCTTT. Protein product: CASSFDDRTAEAFF.

The CDR3 DNA sequence: TGTGCCAGCAGCCCGGGACACAGCTCCTATAATTCACCCCTCCACTTT. Translating it yields CASSPGHSSYNSPLHF. The V call is TRBV5-4, the J call TRBJ1-6; weak D call: TRBD1 (6 bases). V dropped 4 bases and J dropped 0 bases, with 11 bases sitting between them. The CDR3 totals 16 residues. Per germline, CDR1 SGHNT and CDR2 YYREEE (reference sequence). Filled out from reference TRBV5-4 and TRBJ1-6, the complete variable domain reads ETGVTQSPTHLIKTRGQQVTLRCSSQSGHNTVSWYQQALGQGPQFIFQYYREEENGRGNFPPRFSGLQFPNYSSELNVNALELDDSALYLCASSPGHSSYNSPLHFGNGTRLTVT.

The V and J genes are TRBV30 and TRBJ2-7, with 14 bases matching TRBD2. Trimming took 4 bases from V and 10 from J; bases not matched to a gene: 9. The CDR3 runs to 14 residues. Germline V gives CDR1 GTSNPN, CDR2 SVGIG (reference sequence). The CDR3 DNA follows: TGTGCCTGGAATCTGGGACTAGCGGGGGAGGAACAGTACTTC. Its protein is CAWNLGLAGEEQYF.

CDR3 sequence: CASSLVMGEQPQHF. CDR3 bases: TGTGCCAGCAGCTTGGTCATGGGAGAGCAGCCCCAGCATTTT. V gene TRBV7-2 combines with J gene TRBJ1-5; D is unclear. V was shortened by 3 bases and J by 7 bases, with 13 bases between the two germline ends. The CDR3 is made up of 14 amino acids. Germline V lookup: CDR1 SGHTA, CDR2 FQGNSA.

The V and J genes are TRBV7-6 and TRBJ2-3, with TRBD2 matching 7 bases. CDR1 SGHVS and CDR2 FNYEAQ come from the germline V gene. CDR3 length: 15 residues. V lost 0 bases and J lost 4; bases outside the gene matches: 4. The CDR3: CASSLAGGRADTQYF. CDR3 coding DNA: TGTGCCAGCAGCTTAGCGGGGGGGAGGGCAGATACGCAGTATTTT.

This chain uses TRBV13 with TRBJ1-1, with TRBD1 identical over 8 bases. The germline CDR1 and CDR2 sequences are PRHDT and FYEKMQ (reference sequence). The CDR3 is 14 residues long. The J segment lost 7 bases and the V segment lost 5 bases, leaving 9 bases of the junction unmatched. CDR3 protein: CASSAITGGIEAFF. CDR3 DNA sequence: TGTGCCAGCAGCGCGATAACAGGGGGGATTGAAGCTTTCTTT.

The chain is built from TRBV6-2 or TRBV6-3 and TRBJ2-1; a weak D match, TRBD1 (5 bases). Germline values: CDR1 MNHEY, CDR2 SVGEGT. This CDR3 is 15 amino acids long. V was shortened by 3 bases and J by 8 bases, with 17 bases between the two germline ends. DNA for the CDR3: TGTGCCAGCAGTTATAGGGGTGAAGGATCTTATGAGCAGTTCTTC. Protein product: CASSYRGEGSYEQFF.

The chain recombines TRBV27 with TRBJ1-1; no reliable D call. V lost 4 bases, J lost 10 bases, and 19 bases lay in between. Looked up from germline, CDR1 is MNHEY and CDR2 is SMNVEV (reference sequence). This CDR3 is built from 14 residues. The chain's CDR3 is CASSSGPLTSGAFF. CDR3 DNA sequence: TGTGCCAGCAGTTCTGGTCCCCTCACCTCGGGAGCTTTCTTT.

The CDR3 DNA reads TGCGCCAGCAGCCCCACAGGACAGGGCGTAAACTATGGCTACACCTTC. It yields the protein CASSPTGQGVNYGYTF. The chain is built from TRBV4-3 and TRBJ1-2; 8 positions match TRBD1. The V segment lost 4 bases and the J segment 2 bases; nucleotides outside the gene matches: 9. Germline values: CDR1 LGHNA, CDR2 YSLEER. The CDR3 runs 16 residues.

This rearrangement joins TRBV5-1 to TRBJ2-7, with D perhaps TRBD1 (9 bases). The CDR3 loop spans 15 amino acids. The V gene lost 3 bases and the J gene lost 3 bases, with 16 bases spanning the gap. CDR1 is SGHRS and CDR2 is YFSETQ in the germline V gene. In DNA form, the CDR3 reads TGCGCCAGCAGCTCGGGGGGGACAGGGCTCTACGAGCAGTACTTC. Protein sequence: CASSSGGTGLYEQYF.